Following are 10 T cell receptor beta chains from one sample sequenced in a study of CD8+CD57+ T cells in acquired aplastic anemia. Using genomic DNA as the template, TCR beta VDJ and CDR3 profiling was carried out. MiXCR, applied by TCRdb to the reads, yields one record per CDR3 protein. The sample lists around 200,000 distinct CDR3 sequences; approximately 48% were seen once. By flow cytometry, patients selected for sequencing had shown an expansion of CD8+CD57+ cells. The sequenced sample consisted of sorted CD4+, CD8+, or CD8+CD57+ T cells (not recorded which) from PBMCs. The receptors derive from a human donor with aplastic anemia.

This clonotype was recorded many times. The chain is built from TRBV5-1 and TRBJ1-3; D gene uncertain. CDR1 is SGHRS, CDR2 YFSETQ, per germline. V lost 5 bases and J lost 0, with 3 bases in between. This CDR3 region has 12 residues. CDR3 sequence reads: CASRTSGNTIYF. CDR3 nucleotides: TGCGCCAGCAGGACCTCTGGAAACACCATATATTTT.

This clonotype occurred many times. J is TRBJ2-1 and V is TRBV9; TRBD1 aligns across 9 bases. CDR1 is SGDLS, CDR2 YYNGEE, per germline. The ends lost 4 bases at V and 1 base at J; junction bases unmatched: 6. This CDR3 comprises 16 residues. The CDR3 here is CASSPGTGRSYNEQFF. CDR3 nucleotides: TGTGCCAGCAGCCCCGGGACAGGGAGATCCTACAATGAGCAGTTCTTC.

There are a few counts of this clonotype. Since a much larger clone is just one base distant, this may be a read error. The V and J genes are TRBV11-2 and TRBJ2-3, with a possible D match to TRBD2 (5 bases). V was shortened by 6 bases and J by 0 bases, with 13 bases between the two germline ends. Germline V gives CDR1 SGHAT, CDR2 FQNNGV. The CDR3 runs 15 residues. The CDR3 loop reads CASRLRWTSTDTQYF. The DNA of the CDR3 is TGTGCCAGCAGGTTAAGATGGACTAGCACAGATACGCAGTATTTT. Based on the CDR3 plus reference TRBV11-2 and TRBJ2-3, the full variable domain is EAGVAQSPRYKIIEKRQSVAFWCNPISGHATLYWYQQILGQGPKLLIQFQNNGVVDDSQLPKDRFSAERLKGVDSTLKIQPAKLEDSAVYLCASRLRWTSTDTQYFGPGTRLTVL.

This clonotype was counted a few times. CDR3 in amino acids: CASRGGATNEKLFF. In nucleotides, the CDR3 is TGTGCCAGCAGAGGGGGGGCGACTAATGAAAAACTGTTTTTT. The chain links TRBV28 to TRBJ1-4, with D perhaps TRBD1 (6 bases). V was clipped by 6 bases and J by 2 bases, with 10 bases between them. The CDR3 is 14 amino acids. Germline CDR1 reads MDHEN; CDR2 reads SYDVKM.

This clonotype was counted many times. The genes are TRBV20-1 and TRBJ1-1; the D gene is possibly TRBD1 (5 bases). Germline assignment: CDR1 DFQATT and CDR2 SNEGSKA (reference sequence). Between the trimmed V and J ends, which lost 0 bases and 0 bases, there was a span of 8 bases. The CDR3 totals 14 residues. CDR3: CSARERQMNTEAFF. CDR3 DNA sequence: TGCAGTGCTAGAGAGCGACAGATGAACACTGAAGCTTTCTTT.

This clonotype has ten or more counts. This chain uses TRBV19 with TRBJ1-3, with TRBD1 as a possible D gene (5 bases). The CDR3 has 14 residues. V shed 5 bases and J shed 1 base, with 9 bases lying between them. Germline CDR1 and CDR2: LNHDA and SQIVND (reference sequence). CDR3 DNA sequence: TGTGCCAGTAGTCGCCCAGGGTCTGGAAACACCATATATTTT. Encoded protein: CASSRPGSGNTIYF.

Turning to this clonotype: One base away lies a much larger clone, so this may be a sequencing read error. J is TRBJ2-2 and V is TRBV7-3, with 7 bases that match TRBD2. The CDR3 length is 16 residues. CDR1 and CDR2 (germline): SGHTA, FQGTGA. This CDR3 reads CASSKSRSGNAGELFF. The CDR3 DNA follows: TGTGCCAGCAGCAAAAGTAGGAGCGGGAACGCCGGGGAGCTGTTTTTT. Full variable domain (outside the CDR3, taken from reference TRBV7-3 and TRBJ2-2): GAGVSQTPSNKVTEKGKYVELRCDPISGHTALYWYRQSLGQGPEFLIYFQGTGAADDSGLPNDRFFAVRPEGSVSTLKIQRTERGDSAVYLCASSKSRSGNAGELFFGEGSRLTVL.

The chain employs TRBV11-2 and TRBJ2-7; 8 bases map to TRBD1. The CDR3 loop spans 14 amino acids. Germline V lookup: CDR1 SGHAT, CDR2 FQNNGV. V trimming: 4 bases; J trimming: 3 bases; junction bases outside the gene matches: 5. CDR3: CASSYYGTGYEQYF. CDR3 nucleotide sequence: TGTGCCAGCAGCTATTACGGGACAGGCTACGAGCAGTACTTC.

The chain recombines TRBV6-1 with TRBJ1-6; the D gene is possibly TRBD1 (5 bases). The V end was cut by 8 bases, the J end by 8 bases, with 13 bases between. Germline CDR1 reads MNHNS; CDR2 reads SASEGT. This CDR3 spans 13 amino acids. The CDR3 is CASATREDSPLHF. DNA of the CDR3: TGTGCCAGCGCCACCAGGGAGGATTCACCCCTCCACTTT.

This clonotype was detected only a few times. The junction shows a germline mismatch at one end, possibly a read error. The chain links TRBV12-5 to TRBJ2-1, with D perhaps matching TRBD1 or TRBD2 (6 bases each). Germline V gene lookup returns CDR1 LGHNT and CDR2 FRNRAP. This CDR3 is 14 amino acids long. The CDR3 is CASGLGGAYNEQFF. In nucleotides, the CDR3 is TGTGCTAGTGGCTTGGGGGGCGCCTACAATGAGCAGTTCTTC.